This section outlines one T cell receptor beta chain sequence together with its context. Ten or more counts support this clonotype. Its antigen is currently not known. No base quality values were provided; no much bigger clone lies one nucleotide off. The sample comes from a study of CD8 T cells in ankylosing spondylitis (dated by TCRdb to the late 2010s). With respect to the entire study: To find TCR variants linked to disease, the study profiled T cell receptor beta repertoires in ankylosing spondylitis patients and healthy donors. Peripheral blood was sampled, and synovial fluid was also collected from ankylosing spondylitis patients. The full study cohort was made up of 25 ankylosing spondylitis patients and some 100 healthy donors.

V and J lose 6 bases and 2 bases, and a span of 10 bases separates them. The CDR3 covers 13 residues, taking in both the cysteine and the phenylalanine. Only the CDR3 portion is preserved as DNA: 39 bases, with reading frame beginning at the first base. Instrument on record: Illumina HiSeq 2500. Quantitative 5'-RACE with molecular barcodes was the method used to prepare the TCR beta libraries. As for how the authors treated the data: A new computational method, built on a probabilistic model of VDJ rearrangement, was used to identify disease-linked TCR variants. TCRdb redid the processing of the public reads, applying fastp at Q25 and MiXCR, and retained in-frame beta chains. CDR3 protein duplicates are merged, each entry listing the most common genes and DNA. V and J calls and clone size were set by TCRdb, not the authors. The sample table lists just under 95,000 distinct CDR3 sequences, about 8.1% of them with a count of one. In total, the top ten clones hold just over 5% of the sample.

What the research found in general, with its limitations: According to the report, matched synovial fluid samples from ankylosing spondylitis patients were significantly enriched for the disease-linked clones. Blood from ankylosing spondylitis patients appeared to be characterized by a TCR beta motif made up of several highly homologous amino acid variants. Some of the motif variants had been reported before in the synovial fluid and blood of reactive arthritis patients, a finding that suggests common disease-initiation mechanisms. The disease-linked clones showed a CD8+ phenotype and occurred at relatively low frequencies in peripheral blood.

This receptor was obtained from a male donor with ankylosing spondylitis or in good health (not recorded which). Sequencing was done on a sample of blood, either unsorted or a sorted T cell fraction (not recorded which). Recombination connected TRBV12-3 or TRBV12-4 to TRBJ1-1, and possibly TRBD1, on 5 matching bases. The CDR3 region has the sequence CASRGTVNTEAFF. The nucleotide sequence is TGTGCCAGCAGGGGGACGGTAAACACTGAAGCTTTCTTT.